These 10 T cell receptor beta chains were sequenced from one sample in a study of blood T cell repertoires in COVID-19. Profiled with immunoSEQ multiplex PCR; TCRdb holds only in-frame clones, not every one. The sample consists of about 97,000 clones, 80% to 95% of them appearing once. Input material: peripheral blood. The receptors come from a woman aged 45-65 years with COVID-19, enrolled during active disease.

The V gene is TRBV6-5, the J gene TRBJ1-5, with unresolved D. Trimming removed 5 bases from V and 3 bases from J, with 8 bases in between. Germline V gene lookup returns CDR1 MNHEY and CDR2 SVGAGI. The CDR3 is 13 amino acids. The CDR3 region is CASSRVVNQPQHF. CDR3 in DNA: TGTGCCAGCAGTCGGGTTGTCAATCAGCCCCAGCATTTT.

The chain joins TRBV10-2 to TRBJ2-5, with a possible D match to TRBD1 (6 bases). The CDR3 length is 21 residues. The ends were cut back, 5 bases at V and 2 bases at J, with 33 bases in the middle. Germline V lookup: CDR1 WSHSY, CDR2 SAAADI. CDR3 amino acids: CASSPRRITGTSTPYQETQYF. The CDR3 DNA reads TGCGCCAGCAGTCCAAGGAGGATAACAGGGACCTCTACGCCTTATCAAGAGACCCAGTACTTC.

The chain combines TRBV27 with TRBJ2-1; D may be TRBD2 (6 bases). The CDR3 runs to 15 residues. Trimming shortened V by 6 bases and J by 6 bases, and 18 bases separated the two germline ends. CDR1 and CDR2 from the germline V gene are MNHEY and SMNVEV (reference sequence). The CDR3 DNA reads TGTGCCAGCAGACGAGGGGTGCGGGGCGGCAATGAGCAGTTCTTC. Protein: CASRRGVRGGNEQFF.

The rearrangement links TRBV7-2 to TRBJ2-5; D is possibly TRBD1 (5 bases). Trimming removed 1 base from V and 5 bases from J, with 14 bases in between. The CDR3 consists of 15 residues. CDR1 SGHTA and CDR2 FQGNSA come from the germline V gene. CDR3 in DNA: TGTGCCAGCAGCTTAGGGCAGGGCCGTTGGGAGACCCAGTACTTC. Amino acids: CASSLGQGRWETQYF.

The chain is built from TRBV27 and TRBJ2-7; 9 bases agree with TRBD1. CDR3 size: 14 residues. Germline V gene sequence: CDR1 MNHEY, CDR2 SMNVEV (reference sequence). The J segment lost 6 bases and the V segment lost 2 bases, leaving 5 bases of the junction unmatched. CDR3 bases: TGTGCCAGCAGTTTAGACAGGGGGTCCCTCGAGCAGTACTTC. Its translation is CASSLDRGSLEQYF.

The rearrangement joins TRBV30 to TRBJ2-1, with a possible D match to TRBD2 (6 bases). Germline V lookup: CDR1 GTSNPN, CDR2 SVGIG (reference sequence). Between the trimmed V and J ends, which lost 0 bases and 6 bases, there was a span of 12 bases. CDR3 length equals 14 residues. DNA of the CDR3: TGTGCCTGGAGTGTTGGAAGGGGACTCAATGAGCAGTTCTTC. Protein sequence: CAWSVGRGLNEQFF.

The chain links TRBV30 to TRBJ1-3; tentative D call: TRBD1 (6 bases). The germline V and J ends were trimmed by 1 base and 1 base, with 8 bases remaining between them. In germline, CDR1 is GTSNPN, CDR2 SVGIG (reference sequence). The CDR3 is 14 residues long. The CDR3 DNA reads TGTGCCTGGAGTGAGGGGGGGTCTGGAAACACCATATATTTT. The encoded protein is CAWSEGGSGNTIYF.

DNA of the CDR3: TGTGCCAGCAGCCCAGGACAGGGGACCCCTTTGTGGGGCTACACCTTC. Protein product: CASSPGQGTPLWGYTF. The chain has TRBV13 and TRBJ1-2; 9 nucleotides match TRBD1. From germline, CDR1 is PRHDT and CDR2 FYEKMQ (reference sequence). V lost 5 bases to trimming and J lost 8 bases; unmatched junction nucleotides: 15. The CDR3 contains 16 residues.

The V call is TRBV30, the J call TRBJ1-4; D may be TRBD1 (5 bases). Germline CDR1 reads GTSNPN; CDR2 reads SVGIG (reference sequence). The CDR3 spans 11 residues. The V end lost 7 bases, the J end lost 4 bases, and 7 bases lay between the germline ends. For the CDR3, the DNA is TGTGCCTTCCAGGGTAATGAAAAACTGTTTTTT. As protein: CAFQGNEKLFF.

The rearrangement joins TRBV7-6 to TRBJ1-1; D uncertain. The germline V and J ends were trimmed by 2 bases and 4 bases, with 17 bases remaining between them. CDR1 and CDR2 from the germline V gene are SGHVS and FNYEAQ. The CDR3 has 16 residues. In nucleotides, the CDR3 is TGTGCCAGCAGCTTACCCCCTAGAGGGCTGACCACTGAAGCTTTCTTT. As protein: CASSLPPRGLTTEAFF.